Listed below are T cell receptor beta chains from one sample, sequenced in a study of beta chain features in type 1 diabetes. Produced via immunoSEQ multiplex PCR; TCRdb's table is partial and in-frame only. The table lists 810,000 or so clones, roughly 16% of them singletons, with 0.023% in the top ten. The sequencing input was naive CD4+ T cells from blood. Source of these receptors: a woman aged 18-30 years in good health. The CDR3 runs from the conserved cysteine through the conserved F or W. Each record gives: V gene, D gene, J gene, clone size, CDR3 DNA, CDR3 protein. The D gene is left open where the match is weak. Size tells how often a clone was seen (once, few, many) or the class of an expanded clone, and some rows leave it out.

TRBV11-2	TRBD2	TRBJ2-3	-	TGTGCCAGCAGCGGACTAGCGGGGCGAGCAGATACGCAGTATTTT	CASSGLAGRADTQYF
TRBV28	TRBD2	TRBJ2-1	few	TGTGCCAGCAGTAGTAGCGGACTAGGCCCCAATGGTGAGCAGTTCTTC	CASSSSGLGPNGEQFF
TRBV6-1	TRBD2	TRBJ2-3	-	TGTGCCAGCAGTGTCTCGGGACTAGCGGGAACAGATACGCAGTATTTT	CASSVSGLAGTDTQYF
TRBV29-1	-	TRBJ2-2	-	TGCAGCGTTGGTCAGGTACCCGGGGAGCTGTTTTTT	CSVGQVPGELFF
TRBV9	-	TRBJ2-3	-	TGTGCCAGCAGCCCTCAGGGAGGGTCAGGGGGCACAGATACGCAGTATTTT	CASSPQGGSGGTDTQYF
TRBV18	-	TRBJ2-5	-	TGTGCCAGCTCCCGACAAGAGACCCAGTACTTC	CASSRQETQYF
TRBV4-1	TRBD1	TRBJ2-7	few	TGCGCCAGCAGCCAAGCCGGGACAGGTGGTTACGAGCAGTACTTC	CASSQAGTGGYEQYF
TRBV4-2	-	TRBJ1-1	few	TGTGCCAGCAGCCAAGGGTTAGCGGGGAGATCAGCTTTCTTT	CASSQGLAGRSAFF
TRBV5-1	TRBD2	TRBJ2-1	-	TGCGCCAGCAGCTCCTCCGGGACTACATCATACAATGAGCAGTTCTTC	CASSSSGTTSYNEQFF
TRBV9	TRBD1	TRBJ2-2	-	TGTGCCAGCAGCGCAACCGGGACAGGGTTCACCGGGGAGCTGTTTTTT	CASSATGTGFTGELFF
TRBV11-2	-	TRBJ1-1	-	TGTGCCAGCAGCTTTGGGAGGGCTACCTCGGGCACTGAAGCTTTCTTT	CASSFGRATSGTEAFF
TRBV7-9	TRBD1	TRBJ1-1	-	TGTGCCAGCAGCTTAGGAGCCGACAGGGGGACTGAAGCTTTCTTT	CASSLGADRGTEAFF
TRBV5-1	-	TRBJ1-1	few	TGCGCCAGCAGCTTCACAGGACGGACTGAAGCTTTCTTT	CASSFTGRTEAFF
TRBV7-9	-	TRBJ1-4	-	TGTGCCAGCAGCGTCTTCGAAAAACTGTTTTTT	CASSVFEKLFF
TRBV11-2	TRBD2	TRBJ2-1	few	TGTGCCAGCAGCCGGGCAGGTAGCGGGACTGAGCAGTTCTTC	CASSRAGSGTEQFF
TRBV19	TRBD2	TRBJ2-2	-	TGTGCCAGTAGTAAGAGGGTAGGGACTAGCGGGAGCACCGGGGAGCTGTTTTTT	CASSKRVGTSGSTGELFF
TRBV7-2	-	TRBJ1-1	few	TGTGCCAGCAGCTTTAGTGATAGTACAGAAGCTTTCTTT	CASSFSDSTEAFF
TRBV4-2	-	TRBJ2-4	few	TGTGCCAGCAGCCAGACAAAGACAGGTTTGATAGTCAAAAACATTCAGTACTTC	CASSQTKTGLIVKNIQYF
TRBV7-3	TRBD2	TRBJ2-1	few	TGTGCCAGCAGCTTAAATCAAGCGGGAGCGGGCAATGAGCAGTTCTTC	CASSLNQAGAGNEQFF
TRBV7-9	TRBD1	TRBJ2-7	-	TGTGCCAGCAGGTTGGGACAGAGCTCCTACGAGCAGTATTTC	CASRLGQSSYEQYF
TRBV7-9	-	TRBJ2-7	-	TGTGCCAGCAGCTTAGCGGCAGAGGGGTACAACGAGCAGTACTTC	CASSLAAEGYNEQYF
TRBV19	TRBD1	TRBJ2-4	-	TGTGCCGTCAGGGGGTCTGACAAAAACATTCAGTACTTC	CAVRGSDKNIQYF
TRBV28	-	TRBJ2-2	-	TGTGCCAGCAGACACCAGGTTCGAGCGCCCGGGGAGCTGTTTTTT	CASRHQVRAPGELFF
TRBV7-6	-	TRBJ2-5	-	TGTGCCAGCAGCTTACTCGGGGGAAAAGAGACCCAGTACTTC	CASSLLGGKETQYF
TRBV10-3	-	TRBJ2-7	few	TGTGCCATCAGTGGTATCGCGGGCAACCCGTACGAGCAGTACTTC	CAISGIAGNPYEQYF
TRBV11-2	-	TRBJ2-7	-	TGTGCCAGCAGCTTAAGAATCAGCTCCTACGAGCAGTACTTC	CASSLRISSYEQYF
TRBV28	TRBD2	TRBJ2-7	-	TGTGCCAGCCAACCTACTAGCGGGAGAGTATACGAGCAGTACTTC	CASQPTSGRVYEQYF
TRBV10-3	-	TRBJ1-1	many	TGTGCCATCAGTGTCCGGACCACTGAAGCTTTCTTT	CAISVRTTEAFF
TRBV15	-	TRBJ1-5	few	TGTGCCACCAGCAGAGATCTTATGGGTCAGCCCCAGCATTTT	CATSRDLMGQPQHF
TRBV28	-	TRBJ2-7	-	TGTGCCACGCGTGGGGGTGTCTACGAGCAGTACTTC	CATRGGVYEQYF
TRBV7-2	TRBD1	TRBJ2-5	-	TGTGCCAGCAGCTTCGACAGGGGGCGAGGAGAGACCCAGTACTTC	CASSFDRGRGETQYF
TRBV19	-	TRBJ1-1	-	TGTGCCAGTAGTACCCGGAGGGCAATGAACACTGAAGCTTTCTTT	CASSTRRAMNTEAFF
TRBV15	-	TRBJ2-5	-	TGTGCCACCAGCAGAGCGGGAATACAAGAGACCCAGTACTTC	CATSRAGIQETQYF
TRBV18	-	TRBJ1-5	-	TGTGCCAGCTCACAGTCTGGGGTCAGCAATCAGCCCCAGCATTTT	CASSQSGVSNQPQHF
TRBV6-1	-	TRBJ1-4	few	TGTGCCAGCAGTGAAGGCGCCAATACTGAAAAACTGTTTTTT	CASSEGANTEKLFF
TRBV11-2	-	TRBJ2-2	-	TGTGCCAGCAGCTTAATCACCGGGGAGCTGTTTTTT	CASSLITGELFF
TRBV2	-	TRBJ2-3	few	TGTGCCAGCAGCCAACCTAGGGCAGATACGCAGTATTTT	CASSQPRADTQYF
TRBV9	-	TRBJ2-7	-	TGTGCCAGCAGCGTCGACCCTTCCTCCTACGAGCAGTACTTC	CASSVDPSSYEQYF
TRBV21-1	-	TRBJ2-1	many	TGTGCCAGCAGCAAGTTGGGAGACAGGGAAAGTGGGCAGTTCTTC	CASSKLGDRESGQFF
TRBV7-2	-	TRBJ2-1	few	TGTGCCAGCAGCTTAGCGGGCGGCTCGCCAAGGGGCAATGAGCAGTTCTTC	CASSLAGGSPRGNEQFF
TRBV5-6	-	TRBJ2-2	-	TGTGCCAGCAGCTGGGGTCTGGACACCGGGGAGCTGTTTTTT	CASSWGLDTGELFF
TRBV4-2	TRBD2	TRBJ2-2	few	TGTGCCAGCAGCCAAGAGTTGCGGGAGGGGTCCGGGGAGCTGTTTTTT	CASSQELREGSGELFF